Following are 25 T cell receptor beta chains from one sample sequenced in a study of shared T cell receptors in the human thymus. Generated by immunoSEQ multiplex PCR, the TCRdb table keeps only in-frame clones and is missing some. The sample carries under 850,000 clones, approximately 90% recorded once. The same specimen was also included in a second study, on human thymus T cells.

Sequenced input: thymocytes. Every receptor here comes from a boy in the first two years of life with a congenital heart defect.

The J gene is TRBJ2-7, the V gene TRBV5-6, with unresolved D. The germline CDR1 and CDR2 sequences are SGHDT and YYEEEE. The CDR3 sequence is 13 residues long. V was shortened by 6 bases and J by 0 bases, with 10 bases between the two germline ends. The CDR3 reads CASTEASSYEQYF. DNA of the CDR3: TGTGCCAGCACCGAGGCCAGCTCCTACGAGCAGTACTTC.

This clone appeared a single time. The CDR3 region is CASSLARGSMNTEAFF. The DNA of the CDR3 is TGTGCCAGCAGCTTGGCGAGGGGGTCAATGAACACTGAAGCTTTCTTT. This chain connects TRBV5-6 to TRBJ1-1; weak D call: TRBD1 (6 bases). Germline V CDR1 and CDR2: SGHDT, YYEEEE. V was trimmed by 0 bases and J by 0 bases, leaving 12 bases between them. This CDR3 is built from 16 residues.

The rearrangement links TRBV29-1 to TRBJ2-7, with 7 nucleotides matching TRBD1. The germline CDR1 and CDR2 sequences are SQVTM and ANQGSEA. V lost 1 base to trimming and J lost 3 bases; unmatched junction nucleotides: 0. The CDR3 has 12 residues. The CDR3: CSVEGQGYEQYF. CDR3 coding DNA: TGCAGCGTTGAAGGACAGGGCTACGAGCAGTACTTC.

There are a few counts of this clone. The chain combines TRBV28 with TRBJ1-3; D call uncertain. The CDR3 is made up of 12 amino acids. Germline loops: CDR1 MDHEN, CDR2 SYDVKM. Deletions cut 6 bases from V and 0 bases from J, with 3 bases between. This CDR3 reads CASSGSGNTIYF. The CDR3 bases are TGTGCCAGCAGCGGCTCTGGAAACACCATATATTTT.

The chain uses TRBV4-2 and TRBJ2-7, with 10 bases identical to TRBD2. This CDR3 contains 15 residues. Germline V gene sequence: CDR1 LGHNA, CDR2 YNFKEQ. Trimming at V came to 1 base and at J to 4 bases, leaving 4 bases not matched to a gene. CDR3 protein: CASSQVTSGVYEQYF. CDR3 nucleotides: TGTGCCAGCAGCCAAGTTACTAGCGGGGTTTACGAGCAGTACTTC.

The chain is built from TRBV5-4 and TRBJ2-5, with 9 bases matching TRBD2. Germline assignment: CDR1 SGHNT and CDR2 YYREEE (reference sequence). The CDR3 has 13 amino acids. Unmatched junction bases numbered 4, after V lost 5 bases and J lost 5 bases. CDR3 in DNA: TGTGCCAGCAGATGGAGCGGGAGGGAGACCCAGTACTTC. Amino acids: CASRWSGRETQYF.

This clone has only one observation. J is TRBJ2-7 and V is TRBV7-9; D is perhaps TRBD1 (5 bases). The CDR3 contains 15 residues. Trimming stripped 4 bases from V and 0 bases from J, with 13 bases between. Germline CDR1 SEHNR, CDR2 FQNEAQ (reference sequence). The CDR3 here is CASSSDSSSSYEQYF. The DNA of the CDR3 is TGTGCCAGCAGCTCCGACAGCTCCAGCTCCTACGAGCAGTACTTC.

The chain employs TRBV4-3 and TRBJ2-1, with 8 nucleotides matching TRBD2. CDR1 is LGHNA and CDR2 is YSLEER in the germline V gene. The CDR3 extends over 19 amino acids. V was pared by 1 base and J by 4 bases, with 15 bases of the junction left unmatched. The DNA for the CDR3 is TGCGCCAGCAGCCAAGGGACTAGCCTGGAACGAGGGGTATACAATGAGCAGTTCTTC. Translated, it gives CASSQGTSLERGVYNEQFF.

V is TRBV27 and J is TRBJ1-1, with 9 bases lining up with TRBD1. V lost 0 bases to trimming and J lost 0 bases; unmatched junction nucleotides: 5. Germline V CDR1 and CDR2: MNHEY, SMNVEV (reference sequence). The CDR3 contains 17 residues. As DNA, the CDR3 is TGTGCCAGCAGTTTATCGTTGACAGGGGGGGTGAACACTGAAGCTTTCTTT. It translates to CASSLSLTGGVNTEAFF.

J is TRBJ1-5 and V is TRBV27; weak D call: TRBD1 (6 bases). CDR3 length equals 15 residues. V lost 6 bases to trimming and J lost 5 bases, with 17 bases between them. CDR1 and CDR2 from the germline V gene are MNHEY and SMNVEV (reference sequence). CDR3 sequence: CASREAGVGDQPQHF. The CDR3 nucleotides read TGTGCCAGCAGGGAGGCAGGGGTCGGGGATCAGCCCCAGCATTTT.

The chain links TRBV7-9 to TRBJ2-3; 9 nucleotides match TRBD1. V lost 5 bases, J lost 4 bases, and 7 bases stayed unmatched. CDR3 size: 15 residues. Germline CDR1 is SEHNR and CDR2 is FQNEAQ (reference sequence). Here the CDR3 reads CASSPGTGRSDTQYF. The CDR3 DNA is TGTGCCAGCAGCCCCGGGACAGGGCGGTCAGATACGCAGTATTTT.

V is TRBV28 and J is TRBJ2-7; 10 positions agree with TRBD2. This CDR3 is 17 amino acids long. The V segment lost 4 bases and the J segment 3 bases; nucleotides outside the gene matches: 12. Germline V CDR1 and CDR2: MDHEN, SYDVKM. The DNA of the CDR3 is TGTGCCAGCAGTTGGCCGAGTAGCGGGAGGACTTACTACGAGCAGTACTTC. This codes for CASSWPSSGRTYYEQYF. The full variable domain, its missing parts supplied by reference TRBV28 and TRBJ2-7, is DVKVTQSSRYLVKRTGEKVFLECVQDMDHENMFWYRQDPGLGLRLIYFSYDVKMKEKGDIPEGYSVSREKKERFSLILESASTNQTSMYLCASSWPSSGRTYYEQYFGPGTRLTVT.

The table lists this clone with a count of one. The V gene is TRBV28, the J gene TRBJ1-1; TRBD1 aligns across 9 bases. The CDR3 contains 18 residues. The V and J ends lost 5 bases and 2 bases, in that order; junction bases with no gene match: 15. Germline lookup yields CDR1 MDHEN and CDR2 SYDVKM. The CDR3 reads CASSPPNRDREDNTEAFF. CDR3 sequence (DNA): TGTGCCAGCAGTCCTCCGAACCGGGACAGGGAAGACAACACTGAAGCTTTCTTT.

The chain has TRBV7-8 and TRBJ2-2; 9 positions agree with TRBD1. V lost 5 bases and J lost 7; bases outside the gene matches: 8. This CDR3 has 15 amino acids. Germline V CDR1 and CDR2: SGHVS, FQNEAQ. The CDR3: CASSPLTGGDGELFF. For the CDR3, the DNA is TGTGCCAGCAGCCCTTTGACAGGGGGGGACGGGGAGCTGTTTTTT.

The gene calls are TRBV28 and TRBJ2-5, with TRBD2 as a possible D gene (7 bases). Per the germline V gene, CDR1 is MDHEN and CDR2 is SYDVKM. The V and J ends lost 7 bases and 3 bases respectively, with 18 bases between them. The CDR3 sequence is 15 residues long. CDR3 sequence: CASTTGGKWKETQYF. Written as DNA, the CDR3 is TGTGCCAGCACTACGGGGGGCAAATGGAAAGAGACCCAGTACTTC.

The V gene is TRBV10-1, the J gene TRBJ2-2; 10 nucleotides agree with TRBD2. This CDR3 is 16 amino acids long. Germline CDR1 WNHNN, CDR2 SYGVQD (reference sequence). The V and J ends lost 5 bases and 0 bases, in that order; junction bases with no gene match: 3. The CDR3 is CASSRTSGANTGELFF. CDR3 DNA: TGCGCCAGCAGTCGAACTAGCGGGGCGAACACCGGGGAGCTGTTTTTT.

CDR3 DNA sequence: TGTGCCAGCAGCCAAGATGTTGTGGGGCGCATTAATGAAAAACTGTTTTTT. It yields the protein CASSQDVVGRINEKLFF. V usage is TRBV4-2 and J usage is TRBJ1-4, with D possibly matching TRBD1 (5 bases). Trimming pared 0 bases from V and 4 bases from J, leaving 15 bases between. The CDR3 runs 17 residues. From germline, CDR1 is LGHNA and CDR2 YNFKEQ.

This chain uses TRBV12-5 with TRBJ2-2; possibly TRBD1 for D (6 bases). The germline gives CDR1 LGHNT, CDR2 FRNRAP. The ends were cut back, 0 bases at V and 3 bases at J, with 11 bases in the middle. This CDR3 comprises 16 residues. Here the CDR3 reads CASGLVGGQDTGELFF. The CDR3, as DNA: TGTGCTAGTGGTTTGGTAGGGGGTCAGGACACCGGGGAGCTGTTTTTT. The full variable domain, rest sourced from reference TRBV12-5 and TRBJ2-2, is DARVTQTPRHKVTEMGQEVTMRCQPILGHNTVFWYRQTMMQGLELLAYFRNRAPLDDSGMPKDRFSAEMPDATLATLKIQPSEPRDSAVYFCASGLVGGQDTGELFFGEGSRLTVL.

CDR3 protein: CSGRNTEAFF. The CDR3 nucleotides read TGCAGTGGCAGGAACACTGAAGCTTTCTTT. V usage is TRBV20-1 and J usage is TRBJ1-1, with D unresolved. With 7 bases removed from V and 1 base from J, the gap between germline ends came to 4 bases. Per the germline V gene, CDR1 is DFQATT and CDR2 is SNEGSKA (reference sequence). The CDR3 runs 10 residues.

This chain uses TRBV27 with TRBJ2-1; possibly TRBD1 for D (5 bases). The ends were cut back, 7 bases at V and 5 bases at J, with 6 bases in the middle. Germline CDR1 is MNHEY and CDR2 is SMNVEV (reference sequence). CDR3 length: 11 residues. This CDR3 is CASKGDNEQFF. The CDR3 bases are TGTGCCAGCAAAGGGGACAATGAGCAGTTCTTC.

This clone was observed a single time. The J gene is TRBJ2-7, the V gene TRBV6-5; 9 bases are a match to TRBD2. CDR1 and CDR2 (germline): MNHEY, SVGAGI. There are 14 residues in the CDR3. V gave up 6 bases and J gave up 6 bases; unmatched junction bases: 9. The CDR3 reads CASRTAGGRSEQYF. As DNA, the CDR3 is TGTGCCAGCAGAACGGCGGGAGGGCGTTCCGAGCAGTACTTC.

This clone was observed a few times. V and J are TRBV5-6 and TRBJ2-7; D may be TRBD2 (6 bases). V lost 4 bases and J 1 base, leaving 15 bases between the germline ends. This CDR3 region has 15 residues. Germline CDR1 and CDR2: SGHDT and YYEEEE. The CDR3 loop reads CASSAAGSRSYEQYF. CDR3 nucleotides: TGTGCCAGCAGCGCCGCCGGGAGCCGATCCTACGAGCAGTACTTC.

V usage is TRBV5-1 and J usage is TRBJ2-1, with TRBD2 matching 10 bases. Germline trimming cut 4 bases from V and 4 bases from J; bases unmatched to any gene: 5. The germline gives CDR1 SGHRS, CDR2 YFSETQ. CDR3 size: 15 residues. CDR3 region: CASSPGLAVYNEQFF. CDR3 DNA: TGCGCCAGCAGCCCCGGACTAGCGGTTTACAATGAGCAGTTCTTC.

The CDR3 protein is CASSPPAPSSYEQYF. In DNA, the CDR3 is TGCGCCAGCAGCCCGCCAGCGCCTAGCTCCTACGAGCAGTACTTC. The genes are TRBV5-1 and TRBJ2-7, with no clear D. The ends were cut back, 4 bases at V and 0 bases at J, with 14 bases in the middle. CDR3 size: 15 residues. Germline CDR1 SGHRS, CDR2 YFSETQ.

The chain joins TRBV6-5 to TRBJ1-2; the D gene is possibly TRBD1 (5 bases). V was shortened by 0 bases and J by 6 bases, with 14 bases between the two germline ends. Looked up from germline, CDR1 is MNHEY and CDR2 is SVGAGI. The CDR3 consists of 15 residues. The chain's CDR3 is CASSYSIQRGHGYTF. CDR3 coding DNA: TGTGCCAGCAGTTACTCGATTCAGCGGGGACATGGCTACACCTTC.